Following are 4 T cell receptor beta chains from one sample sequenced in a study of T cells in Graves' hyperthyroidism and ophthalmopathy. What was amplified from RNA transcripts were TCR beta CDR3 regions. A first-round RT-PCR of the TCR CDR3 used the HTBI primer set. TCRdb re-called the multiplex PCR reads through MiXCR, storing one row per CDR3 protein. The data hold 500,000 to 800,000 distinct CDR3 sequences, with about 15% observed a single time. The sequencing sample was made of blood. These receptors originate from a woman in her fifties or sixties with Graves' ophthalmopathy.

At least ten counts were recorded for this clonotype. The chain is built from TRBV18 and TRBJ2-5; TRBD1 aligns across 7 bases. V gave up 3 bases and J gave up 3 bases; unmatched junction bases: 10. CDR3 length equals 16 residues. The germline gives CDR1 KGHSH, CDR2 LQKENI. DNA for the CDR3: TGTGCCAGCTCACCCCAGAGACAGGGAATGGAAGAGACCCAGTACTTC. The encoded protein is CASSPQRQGMEETQYF.

This clonotype was picked up many times. This chain uses TRBV27 with TRBJ2-1; TRBD1 might be the D (5 bases). The CDR3 has 15 amino acids. The V end was cut by 5 bases, the J end by 8 bases, with 19 bases between. The germline V gene encodes CDR1 MNHEY and CDR2 SMNVEV (reference sequence). The CDR3 sequence is CASSPGPGIGYEQFF. The CDR3 DNA reads TGTGCCAGCAGTCCTGGGCCAGGGATTGGTTATGAGCAGTTCTTC.

This clonotype showed up just a few times. The V gene is TRBV29-1, the J gene TRBJ2-3, with 7 bases aligning to TRBD2. CDR3 length equals 14 residues. Germline V gene data show CDR1 as SQVTM and CDR2 as ANQGSEA. V lost 4 bases and J lost 4; bases outside the gene matches: 8. The CDR3 DNA sequence: TGCAGCGTTGTAGGCGGGAGATCCCCAGATACGCAGTATTTT. This sequence encodes CSVVGGRSPDTQYF.

The sample holds many counts of this clonotype. The rearrangement uses TRBV7-6 and TRBJ2-1; 7 bases align to TRBD1. The CDR3 length is 16 residues. CDR1 and CDR2 from the germline V gene are SGHVS and FNYEAQ. Germline trimming cut 6 bases from V and 6 bases from J; bases unmatched to any gene: 14. The CDR3 DNA is TGTGCCAGCAGACCGATCGGGACAGTGGGGGCCAATGAGCAGTTCTTC. Protein product: CASRPIGTVGANEQFF.